A selection of T cell receptor beta chains follows, all from one sample in a study of blood T cells in healthy people across ages. MiXCR, applied by TCRdb to the 5' RACE reads, yields one record per CDR3 protein. The sample includes some 1 million distinct CDR3 sequences, under 55% of them seen just once. Material for sequencing was blood. All receptors come from a woman in her sixties in good health. CDR3s include the opening cysteine and the closing phenylalanine or tryptophan. D genes are given only for firm matches. Only some rows state a clone size, as once, few, many or a class for expanded clones.

j_call: TRBJ2-7; clone_size: few; d_call: .; v_call: TRBV20-1; cdr3_nt: TGCAGTGCTAGAGATTCAGGGTTTGTGAACGAGCAGTACTTC; cdr3_aa: CSARDSGFVNEQYF
j_call: TRBJ1-2; clone_size: .; d_call: .; v_call: TRBV10-3; cdr3_nt: TGTGCCACCAAACCGGACGGGACTAACTATGGCTACACCTTC; cdr3_aa: CATKPDGTNYGYTF
j_call: TRBJ2-7; clone_size: few; d_call: .; v_call: TRBV27; cdr3_nt: TGTGCCAGCAGTGCACTAGGCACGTCCTACGAGCAGTACTTC; cdr3_aa: CASSALGTSYEQYF
j_call: TRBJ2-1; clone_size: few; d_call: TRBD2; v_call: TRBV20-1; cdr3_nt: TGCAGTGGACTGACTAGCGGAAACAATGAGCAGTTCTTC; cdr3_aa: CSGLTSGNNEQFF
j_call: TRBJ2-1; clone_size: few; d_call: TRBD2; v_call: TRBV18; cdr3_nt: TGTGCCAGCTCACCTCAAGCGGGGGGTTCTCACAATGAGCAGTTCTTC; cdr3_aa: CASSPQAGGSHNEQFF
j_call: TRBJ1-2; clone_size: .; d_call: .; v_call: TRBV7-9; cdr3_nt: TGTGCCAGCAGCTTAACTCCGGGCCTGCCGGGCTACACCTTC; cdr3_aa: CASSLTPGLPGYTF
j_call: TRBJ2-7; clone_size: .; d_call: .; v_call: TRBV20-1; cdr3_nt: TGCAGTGCTAGAGGGGTTAGCGGTGAGGGTGCAGCCTACGAGCAGTACTTC; cdr3_aa: CSARGVSGEGAAYEQYF
j_call: TRBJ2-5; clone_size: .; d_call: TRBD1; v_call: TRBV24-1; cdr3_nt: TGTGCCACCAGGGACAGGGAAGAGACCCAGTACTTC; cdr3_aa: CATRDREETQYF
j_call: TRBJ2-5; clone_size: .; d_call: .; v_call: TRBV2; cdr3_nt: TGTGCCAGCCCCAAGGGTTACAATGAGCAGTACTTC; cdr3_aa: CASPKGYNEQYF
j_call: TRBJ2-1; clone_size: .; d_call: .; v_call: TRBV2; cdr3_nt: TGTGCCAGCAGTGTTAGCAGATACAATGAGCAGTTCTTC; cdr3_aa: CASSVSRYNEQFF
j_call: TRBJ2-5; clone_size: few; d_call: TRBD2; v_call: TRBV18; cdr3_nt: TGTGCCAGCTCAATGGGACTAGCTGAGACCCAGTACTTC; cdr3_aa: CASSMGLAETQYF
j_call: TRBJ1-6; clone_size: .; d_call: .; v_call: TRBV6-5; cdr3_nt: TGTGCCAGCAGTTATTATAGTGGTTCACCCCTCCACTTT; cdr3_aa: CASSYYSGSPLHF
j_call: TRBJ2-1; clone_size: .; d_call: .; v_call: TRBV7-2; cdr3_nt: TGTGCCCTCCAGGGCGAAGACTATTACAATGAGCAGTTCTTC; cdr3_aa: CALQGEDYYNEQFF
j_call: TRBJ2-3; clone_size: .; d_call: TRBD1; v_call: TRBV28; cdr3_nt: TGTGCCAGCAGTTTGGGGACAGGGACGACAGATACGCAGTATTTT; cdr3_aa: CASSLGTGTTDTQYF
j_call: TRBJ2-3; clone_size: .; d_call: .; v_call: TRBV24-1; cdr3_nt: TGTGCCACCAGTGAGAGTGGTGACACAGATACGCAGTATTTT; cdr3_aa: CATSESGDTDTQYF
j_call: TRBJ2-3; clone_size: .; d_call: .; v_call: TRBV5-8; cdr3_nt: TGTGTCAGCACACAGCGCAGCCGCACAGATACGCAGTATTTT; cdr3_aa: CVSTQRSRTDTQYF
j_call: TRBJ2-1; clone_size: few; d_call: .; v_call: TRBV27; cdr3_nt: TGTGCCAGCCGTGCCCCTAGTGTGATCAATGAGCAGTTCTTC; cdr3_aa: CASRAPSVINEQFF
j_call: TRBJ2-7; clone_size: .; d_call: .; v_call: TRBV19; cdr3_nt: TGTGCCAGTAGTGGACGGGGAGTGTCCTACGAGCAGTACTTC; cdr3_aa: CASSGRGVSYEQYF
j_call: TRBJ2-3; clone_size: .; d_call: .; v_call: TRBV15; cdr3_nt: TGTGCCACCAGCCTGACGGGAACTGATACGCAGTATTTT; cdr3_aa: CATSLTGTDTQYF
j_call: TRBJ2-1; clone_size: few; d_call: TRBD2; v_call: TRBV15; cdr3_nt: TGTGCCACCAGCGGAATTGCTAGCGGGAGGGCCAATGAGCAGTTCTTC; cdr3_aa: CATSGIASGRANEQFF
j_call: TRBJ2-5; clone_size: few; d_call: .; v_call: TRBV20-1; cdr3_nt: TGCAGTGCTAGCAACAGGGCACAGACCCAGTACTTC; cdr3_aa: CSASNRAQTQYF
j_call: TRBJ2-5; clone_size: .; d_call: TRBD2; v_call: TRBV20-1; cdr3_nt: TGCAGTGCTAAGACTAGCGGGAGCGTAGAGACCCAGTACTTC; cdr3_aa: CSAKTSGSVETQYF
j_call: TRBJ2-1; clone_size: .; d_call: TRBD2; v_call: TRBV14; cdr3_nt: TGTGCCAGCAGCCAAGCAGTGGGACTAGCGGGAGGGGTGGGCAATGAGCAGTTCTTC; cdr3_aa: CASSQAVGLAGGVGNEQFF
j_call: TRBJ2-5; clone_size: few; d_call: .; v_call: TRBV4-1; cdr3_nt: TGCGCCAGCAGCCATGGCGATGCGGAGACCCAGTACTTC; cdr3_aa: CASSHGDAETQYF
j_call: TRBJ2-6; clone_size: .; d_call: TRBD1; v_call: TRBV3-1; cdr3_nt: TGTCCCAGCAGCCGCACCCGACAACCGGACAGGGGGCATGGGGCCAACGTCCTGACTTTC; cdr3_aa: CPSSRTRQPDRGHGANVLTF
j_call: TRBJ2-3; clone_size: .; d_call: .; v_call: TRBV13; cdr3_nt: TGTGCCAGCAGCCTCTGGAGAACTAGCACAGATACGCAGTATTTT; cdr3_aa: CASSLWRTSTDTQYF
j_call: TRBJ2-7; clone_size: .; d_call: TRBD1; v_call: TRBV28; cdr3_nt: TGTGCCAGCAGGGACAGGGAAGGGTCCTACGAGCAGTACTTC; cdr3_aa: CASRDREGSYEQYF
j_call: TRBJ2-7; clone_size: .; d_call: .; v_call: TRBV6-6; cdr3_nt: TGTGCCAGCTCGCGCCCAGGGGTATCTAGCGAGCAGTACTTC; cdr3_aa: CASSRPGVSSEQYF
j_call: TRBJ1-2; clone_size: .; d_call: TRBD1; v_call: TRBV5-1; cdr3_nt: TGCGCCAGCAGTTCGGACAGGGGGATTTATGGCTACACCTTC; cdr3_aa: CASSSDRGIYGYTF
j_call: TRBJ2-3; clone_size: .; d_call: TRBD1; v_call: TRBV20-1; cdr3_nt: TGCAGCGCGGACAGGGGAAGCTCAGATACGCAGTATTTT; cdr3_aa: CSADRGSSDTQYF
j_call: TRBJ2-7; clone_size: .; d_call: .; v_call: TRBV20-1; cdr3_nt: TGCAGTGCGGAGTGGGGTGACGGCGAGCAGTACTTC; cdr3_aa: CSAEWGDGEQYF
j_call: TRBJ2-7; clone_size: many; d_call: .; v_call: TRBV27; cdr3_nt: TGTGCCAGCAGTTTTTCCGCTCATGGGGTCTACGAGCAGTACTTC; cdr3_aa: CASSFSAHGVYEQYF
j_call: TRBJ1-2; clone_size: .; d_call: .; v_call: TRBV16; cdr3_nt: TGTGCCAGCAGCCAAATAAAAGACGGACCCTATGGCTACACCTTC; cdr3_aa: CASSQIKDGPYGYTF
j_call: TRBJ1-1; clone_size: .; d_call: .; v_call: TRBV13; cdr3_nt: TGTGCCAGCAGGTTCATGAACACTGAGGCTTTCTTT; cdr3_aa: CASRFMNTEAFF
j_call: TRBJ2-1; clone_size: .; d_call: .; v_call: TRBV27; cdr3_nt: TGTGCCAGCACCAGGCACAGTGGGTATGGGGAGCAGTTCTTC; cdr3_aa: CASTRHSGYGEQFF
j_call: TRBJ2-3; clone_size: few; d_call: .; v_call: TRBV18; cdr3_nt: TGTGCCAGCTCACCAGATGGGACCGGCACAGATACGCAGTATTTT; cdr3_aa: CASSPDGTGTDTQYF
j_call: TRBJ2-1; clone_size: few; d_call: .; v_call: TRBV9; cdr3_nt: TGTGCCAGCAGCGTAGCTAGGGTCGCTCGGGGTGAGCAGTTCTTC; cdr3_aa: CASSVARVARGEQFF
j_call: TRBJ2-1; clone_size: .; d_call: TRBD1; v_call: TRBV23-1; cdr3_nt: TGCGCCAGCAGTCATCCGGACAGGGGGATGCAGGGTGAGCAGTTCTTC; cdr3_aa: CASSHPDRGMQGEQFF
j_call: TRBJ1-2; clone_size: .; d_call: .; v_call: TRBV30; cdr3_nt: TGTGCCGGGAGTGTCTCCCAGCGAGGCTACACCTTC; cdr3_aa: CAGSVSQRGYTF
j_call: TRBJ2-2; clone_size: .; d_call: .; v_call: TRBV7-6; cdr3_nt: TGTGCCAGCAGCTCGCGGACGGGTTACACCGGGGAGCTGTTTTTT; cdr3_aa: CASSSRTGYTGELFF
j_call: TRBJ2-4; clone_size: .; d_call: .; v_call: TRBV9; cdr3_nt: TGTGCCAGCAGCGTAGAAGACAGTTTTGGGGTGGACATTCAGTACTTC; cdr3_aa: CASSVEDSFGVDIQYF
j_call: TRBJ2-3; clone_size: .; d_call: .; v_call: TRBV20-1; cdr3_nt: TGCAGTGGGCAAGCGGGCACAGATACGCAGTATTTT; cdr3_aa: CSGQAGTDTQYF
j_call: TRBJ1-1; clone_size: .; d_call: .; v_call: TRBV4-2; cdr3_nt: TGTGCCAGCAGCCAAGACGAAAAAAGACAGGTGTCTTGGAACACTGAAGCTTTCTTT; cdr3_aa: CASSQDEKRQVSWNTEAFF
j_call: TRBJ2-7; clone_size: .; d_call: TRBD2; v_call: TRBV6-1; cdr3_nt: TGTGCCAGCAGTGAAAATTGTGACCCCGAAGGGCTAGCGGGGGGAAGCTCCTACGAGCAGTACTTC; cdr3_aa: CASSENCDPEGLAGGSSYEQYF
j_call: TRBJ1-2; clone_size: few; d_call: TRBD1; v_call: TRBV2; cdr3_nt: TGTGCCAGCAGGGACAGGGCGAGGAGTGGCTACACCTTC; cdr3_aa: CASRDRARSGYTF
j_call: TRBJ2-5; clone_size: .; d_call: TRBD1; v_call: TRBV4-1; cdr3_nt: TGCGCCCGCAGCCAAGCCCGACAGGGTCCCGAAGAGACCCAGTACTTC; cdr3_aa: CARSQARQGPEETQYF
j_call: TRBJ2-5; clone_size: .; d_call: .; v_call: TRBV11-1; cdr3_nt: TGTGCCAGCAGTGCACCGGACCTCCAAGAGACCCAGTACTTC; cdr3_aa: CASSAPDLQETQYF
j_call: TRBJ2-7; clone_size: once; d_call: TRBD2; v_call: TRBV29-1; cdr3_nt: TGCAGCGCCACCCCTAACGGGAGGGACAATGAGCAGTACTTC; cdr3_aa: CSATPNGRDNEQYF
j_call: TRBJ2-5; clone_size: .; d_call: TRBD2; v_call: TRBV5-5; cdr3_nt: TGTGCCAGCAGCCGATGGACTAGCGGGGAACGGGAGACCCAGTACTTC; cdr3_aa: CASSRWTSGERETQYF
j_call: TRBJ2-1; clone_size: .; d_call: .; v_call: TRBV15; cdr3_nt: TGTGCCACCAGCAGAGAGAGTCAGATCTACAATGAGCAGTTCTTC; cdr3_aa: CATSRESQIYNEQFF
j_call: TRBJ2-1; clone_size: .; d_call: TRBD2; v_call: TRBV11-1; cdr3_nt: TGTGCCAGCAGCCAAGAAGCGGGGGGGCCACATGGGCAGTTCTTC; cdr3_aa: CASSQEAGGPHGQFF